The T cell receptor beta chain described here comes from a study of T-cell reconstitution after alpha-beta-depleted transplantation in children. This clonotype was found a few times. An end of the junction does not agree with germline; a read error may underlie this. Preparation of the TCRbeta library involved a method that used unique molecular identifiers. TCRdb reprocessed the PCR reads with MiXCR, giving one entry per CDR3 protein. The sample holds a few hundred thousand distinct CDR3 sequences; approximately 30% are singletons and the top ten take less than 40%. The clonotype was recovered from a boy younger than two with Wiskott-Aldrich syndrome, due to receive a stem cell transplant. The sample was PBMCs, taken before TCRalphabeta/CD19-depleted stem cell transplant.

CDR3 bases: TGCAGCGTGGAAGGGGGCGGCTACGAGCAGTACTTC. Residues: CSVEGGGYEQYF. The gene calls are TRBV29-1 and TRBJ2-7; 7 bases are a match to TRBD1. Per the germline V gene, CDR1 is SQVTM and CDR2 is ANQGSEA. The CDR3 loop spans 12 amino acids.